What follows describes a single T cell receptor (beta chain). Treatment in this sample: some 20 received Ad26.COV2.S at low or high dose, single or two shots; roughly 5 received placebo; per-sample allocation not given. Collection of samples fell on day 63 after the first vaccine or placebo injection. An Ad26 vector expressing Wuhan-strain SARS-CoV-2 spike served as the vaccine. The V and J ends lost 0 bases and 0 bases respectively, with 18 bases between them. CDR3 size: 18 residues. This entry belongs to a study of Ad26.COV2.S vaccination and SARS-CoV-2 variants. Study-wide background: Intramuscular Ad26.COV2.S doses were given once or twice, 56 days apart.

The repertoire was sequenced with immunoSEQ multiplex PCR; TCRdb's copy has only in-frame clones and lacks some. This sample has about 280,000 clones, with 87% found just once. The material was peripheral blood, obtained in a trial of Ad26.COV2.S vaccine versus placebo. This chain joins TRBV23-1 and TRBJ2-7; D is tentatively TRBD1 or TRBD2 (5 bases each). TRBV23-1 belongs to the ORF category, with a function that is uncertain. This TCR came from a person aged 18-65 years who received the Ad26.COV2.S COVID-19 vaccine or a placebo. The DNA of the CDR3 is TGCGCCAGCAGTCAATCAGAAGCGGACAACGACGCCTCCTACGAGCAGTACTTC. This codes for CASSQSEADNDASYEQYF.